This T cell receptor (beta chain) was retrieved from a study of shared clonotypes between healthy human individuals. The CDR3 length is 14 residues. Germline V gene data show CDR1 as MDHEN and CDR2 as SYDVKM. Losses at the gene ends were 10 bases for V and 5 bases for J; bases not matched to a gene: 8. TCRdb's table, derived via immunoSEQ multiplex PCR, lists solely in-frame clones and lacks some. Of 2 million to 3 million clones listed, 93% are singletons. Sequencing was done on a sample of naive CD4+ T cells from PBMCs. The sample's subset: CD45RA+ positively selected. This TCR was sampled from a man between 18 and 35 years old in good health. Some clones in this sample may be carry-over from other donors' samples. The V call is TRBV28, the J call TRBJ2-1; 10 nucleotides line up with TRBD2. The CDR3 protein is CATKTSGSHNEQFF. The CDR3 coding sequence is TGTGCCACCAAGACTAGCGGGTCCCACAATGAGCAGTTCTTC.